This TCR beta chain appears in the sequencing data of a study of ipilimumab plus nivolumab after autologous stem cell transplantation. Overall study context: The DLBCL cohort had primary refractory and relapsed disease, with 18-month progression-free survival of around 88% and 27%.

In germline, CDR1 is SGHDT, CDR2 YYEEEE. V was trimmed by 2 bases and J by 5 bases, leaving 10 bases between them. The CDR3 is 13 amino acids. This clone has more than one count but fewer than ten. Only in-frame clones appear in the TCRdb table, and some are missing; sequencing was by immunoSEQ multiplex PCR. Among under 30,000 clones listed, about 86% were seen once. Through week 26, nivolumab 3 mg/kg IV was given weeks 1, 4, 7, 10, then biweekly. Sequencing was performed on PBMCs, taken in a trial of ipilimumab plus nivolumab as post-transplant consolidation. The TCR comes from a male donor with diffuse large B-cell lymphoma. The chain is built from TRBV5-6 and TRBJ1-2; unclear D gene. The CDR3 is CASSLNAAYGYTF. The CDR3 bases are TGTGCCAGCAGCTTAAACGCCGCTTATGGCTACACCTTC.